The 15 T cell receptor beta chains given below trace back to one sample, sequenced in a study of shared clonotypes between healthy human individuals. The protocol was immunoSEQ multiplex PCR, while the TCRdb copy is restricted to in-frame clones and leaves out a portion. The sample has more than 1 million clones; 75% to 80% are singletons. Material for sequencing was memory CD4+ T cells from PBMCs. Subset described: CD45RA-negative fraction. The receptors derive from a man aged 18 to 29 in good health. Some clones in this sample may be carry-over from other donors' samples.

The chain is built from TRBV2 and TRBJ2-1; possibly TRBD2 for D (6 bases). Per germline, CDR1 SNHLY and CDR2 FYNNEI. V was pared by 2 bases and J by 7 bases, with 15 bases between. The CDR3 runs to 15 residues. CDR3 sequence: CASSESGGFGNEQFF. The CDR3 nucleotides read TGTGCCAGCAGTGAATCAGGAGGGTTTGGGAATGAGCAGTTCTTC. The full variable domain, rest sourced from reference TRBV2 and TRBJ2-1, is EPEVTQTPSHQVTQMGQEVILRCVPISNHLYFYWYRQILGQKVEFLVSFYNNEISEKSEIFDDQFSVERPDGSNFTLKIRSTKLEDSAMYFCASSESGGFGNEQFFGPGTRLTVL.

The chain joins TRBV7-9 to TRBJ1-1; D is uncertain. Trimming took 0 bases from V and 3 from J, leaving 8 bases between them. The length of the CDR3 is 14 residues. Germline assignment: CDR1 SEHNR and CDR2 FQNEAQ (reference sequence). This CDR3 reads CASSLAWAHTEAFF. The CDR3 DNA reads as TGTGCCAGCAGCTTAGCGTGGGCACACACTGAAGCTTTCTTT.

This clone was found a few times. The chain employs TRBV28 and TRBJ1-1, with 9 bases aligning to TRBD1. The CDR3 spans 16 residues. Per germline, CDR1 MDHEN and CDR2 SYDVKM. Trimming at V came to 4 bases and at J to 7 bases, leaving 13 bases not matched to a gene. For the CDR3, the DNA is TGTGCCAGCAGTTCATGGACAGGGGCAAGTCGGCATGAAGCTTTCTTT. Encoded protein: CASSSWTGASRHEAFF.

Only one count was recorded for this clone. In the same sample, other DNA sequences code for this CDR3. The genes are TRBV5-1 and TRBJ2-7, with TRBD2 as a possible D gene (6 bases). The CDR3 loop spans 15 amino acids. Germline-derived CDR1 and CDR2 are SGHRS and YFSETQ. V lost 0 bases and J lost 1, with 11 bases in between. The CDR3 is CASSLGGSGSYEQYF. DNA of the CDR3: TGCGCCAGCAGCTTGGGGGGTAGCGGTTCCTACGAGCAGTACTTC.

The rearrangement uses TRBV28 and TRBJ1-2; 7 bases fit TRBD1. V trimming: 6 bases; J trimming: 7 bases; junction bases outside the gene matches: 14. CDR1 and CDR2 (germline): MDHEN, SYDVKM. The CDR3 contains 15 residues. The CDR3 sequence: CASRTPGGLMVGYTF. The CDR3 DNA sequence: TGTGCCAGCAGAACCCCAGGGGGGCTTATGGTTGGCTACACCTTC.

The chain recombines TRBV29-1 with TRBJ1-5; possibly TRBD1 for D (6 bases). Trimming took off 6 bases at V and 7 bases at J, with 19 bases between the two ends. CDR1 is SQVTM, CDR2 ANQGSEA, per germline. The CDR3 contains 14 residues. Here the CDR3 reads CSVTLVGAGQPQHF. CDR3 sequence (DNA): TGCAGCGTGACCCTAGTGGGGGCAGGACAGCCCCAGCATTTT.

This clone came up a few times. The V gene is TRBV2, the J gene TRBJ1-6; D call uncertain. CDR1 and CDR2 from the germline V gene are SNHLY and FYNNEI. The CDR3 spans 13 residues. The ends were cut back, 4 bases at V and 6 bases at J, with 7 bases in the middle. The CDR3, as DNA: TGTGCCAGCAGTGGTAGTATTAATTCACCCCTCCACTTT. Translation: CASSGSINSPLHF.

This clone was seen more than once but under ten times. J is TRBJ1-2 and V is TRBV6-1; D perhaps matches TRBD1 (6 bases). This CDR3 is built from 17 residues. The germline V gene has CDR1 MNHNS and CDR2 SASEGT. V gave up 2 bases and J gave up 4 bases, with 20 bases separating them. The CDR3 DNA reads TGTGCCAGCAGTGAAAACGGTGACAGGCGACGCCTCTATGGCTACACCTTC. Encoded protein: CASSENGDRRRLYGYTF.

V and J are TRBV29-1 and TRBJ1-2; a weak D match, TRBD1 (6 bases). This CDR3 spans 16 amino acids. CDR1 is SQVTM, CDR2 ANQGSEA, per germline. V lost 6 bases and J lost 8, with 28 bases in between. The CDR3 sequence: CSVARGGAVNGIGYTF. CDR3 in DNA: TGCAGCGTCGCCCGGGGGGGGGCGGTTAACGGAATCGGCTACACCTTC.

This rearrangement joins TRBV2 to TRBJ1-5; D is ambiguous. Trimming removed 5 bases at V and 2 bases at J, with 13 bases between. The CDR3 sequence is 15 residues long. CDR1 and CDR2 (germline): SNHLY, FYNNEI. Written as DNA, the CDR3 is TGTGCCAGCAGTCAGCCGATGTTTGGCAATCAGCCCCAGCATTTT. Translating gives CASSQPMFGNQPQHF.

V is TRBV6-6 and J is TRBJ2-5; 8 bases line up with TRBD2. Trimming took 0 bases from V and 1 from J; bases not matched to a gene: 4. The CDR3 sequence is 16 residues long. Germline CDR1 MNHNY, CDR2 SVGAGI (reference sequence). The DNA for the CDR3 is TGTGCCAGCAGTTACTCGTCCGGGACTAGCCAAGAGACCCAGTACTTC. This sequence encodes CASSYSSGTSQETQYF.

The J gene is TRBJ2-3, the V gene TRBV15; D remains ambiguous. The CDR3 is 14 residues long. V was clipped by 3 bases and J by 1 base, with 8 bases between them. Germline assignment: CDR1 LNHNV and CDR2 YYDKDF (reference sequence). CDR3 region: CATSSDPGTDTQYF. CDR3 coding DNA: TGTGCCACCAGCAGCGACCCGGGCACAGATACGCAGTATTTT. The full variable domain, completed using reference TRBV15 and TRBJ2-3, is DAMVIQNPRYQVTQFGKPVTLSCSQTLNHNVMYWYQQKSSQAPKLLFHYYDKDFNNEADTPDNFQSRRPNTSFCFLDIRSPGLGDTAMYLCATSSDPGTDTQYFGPGTRLTVL.

This sequence joins TRBV2 and TRBJ1-5; no reliable D call. Germline values: CDR1 SNHLY, CDR2 FYNNEI. The CDR3 is 15 residues long. Trimming removed 2 bases from V and 0 bases from J, with 8 bases in between. The CDR3 DNA reads TGTGCCAGCAGTGAAACCCACGGTAGCAATCAGCCCCAGCATTTT. Protein product: CASSETHGSNQPQHF.

This clone was detected only a few times. The chain carries TRBV6-5 and TRBJ1-2, with D maybe TRBD1 (6 bases). V dropped 6 bases and J dropped 4 bases, with 18 bases sitting between them. Germline assignment: CDR1 MNHEY and CDR2 SVGAGI. This CDR3 is 15 amino acids long. The CDR3, as DNA: TGTGCCAGCAGCAAGTCTGGACAGCCGGTCTATGGCTACACCTTC. Its protein product is CASSKSGQPVYGYTF.

The CDR3 loop is CASSVDSYSYEQYF. The CDR3 nucleotides are TGTGCCAGCAGTGTCGACAGCTACTCCTACGAGCAGTACTTC. The chain is built from TRBV2 and TRBJ2-7, with TRBD1 as a possible D gene (5 bases). V was trimmed by 4 bases and J by 0 bases, leaving 10 bases between them. CDR1 and CDR2 (germline): SNHLY, FYNNEI. This CDR3 has 14 amino acids. The full variable domain, completed using reference TRBV2 and TRBJ2-7, is EPEVTQTPSHQVTQMGQEVILRCVPISNHLYFYWYRQILGQKVEFLVSFYNNEISEKSEIFDDQFSVERPDGSNFTLKIRSTKLEDSAMYFCASSVDSYSYEQYFGPGTRLTVT.